This TCR beta chain emerged from a study of identical twins. Study results and limitations: Among beta out-of-frame sequences, excess sharing between twins appeared weaker. Carriage of fewer insertions was seen in abundant cord blood beta clonotypes, whereas memory repertoires showed none.

The CDR3 is 10 residues long. V shed 10 bases and J 11 bases; nucleotides not matched to a gene: 5. Germline V gene sequence: CDR1 MDHEN, CDR2 SYDVKM. Remarks on this clonotype: Its antigen is still unknown.

TCRdb re-called the 5' RACE reads through MiXCR, storing one row per CDR3 protein. The table lists about 890,000 distinct CDR3 sequences, approximately 13% of them singletons. These data were also filed under a second study, of yellow fever vaccine responses in identical twins. From that paper: Among the twins, the vaccine T cell response reportedly seemed partly convergent and partly personalized.

Sequencing was done on a sample of PBMCs. This sequence joins TRBV28 and TRBJ1-5; 7 bases match TRBD1. This sequence was found in a young woman in good health. DNA of the CDR3: TGTGCCACCCGACAGGGAGCCCAGCATTTT. This gives the protein CATRQGAQHF.